What follows are 16 T cell receptor beta chains derived from one specimen sequenced in a study of PD-L1 blockade in urothelial cancer. Described time point: pretreatment peripheral blood. The table came from immunoSEQ multiplex PCR; TCRdb's copy has only in-frame clones and leaves some out. The sample carries more than 90,000 clones, about nine tenths recorded once. The sample consisted of PBMCs, taken around atezolizumab (anti-PD-L1) treatment. Receptor source: a man aged 55 to 70 with urothelial cancer.

CDR3 bases: TGTGCCACCAGCAGAGATTTTCGGGGGGTCAATGAGCAGTTCTTC. Translation gives CATSRDFRGVNEQFF. The chain employs TRBV15 and TRBJ2-1; the match to TRBD2 covers 7 bases. V lost 0 bases to trimming and J lost 6 bases; unmatched junction nucleotides: 5. CDR3 length: 15 amino acids. The germline CDR1 and CDR2 sequences are LNHNV and YYDKDF (reference sequence).

The J gene is TRBJ2-7, the V gene TRBV19; tentatively, D is TRBD2 (5 bases). CDR1 is LNHDA, CDR2 SQIVND, per germline (reference sequence). This CDR3 spans 12 amino acids. Trimming stripped 3 bases from V and 4 bases from J, with 7 bases between. CDR3 sequence (DNA): TGTGCCAGTAGTATCCCGGGATACGAGCAGTACTTC. This translates into CASSIPGYEQYF. The variable domain in full, with the rest retrieved from reference TRBV19 and TRBJ2-7, is DGGITQSPKYLFRKEGQNVTLSCEQNLNHDAMYWYRQDPGQGLRLIYYSQIVNDFQKGDIAEGYSVSREKKESFPLTVTSAQKNPTAFYLCASSIPGYEQYFGPGTRLTVT.

This clone occurred a few times. This rearrangement joins TRBV7-9 to TRBJ1-1; D not certain. This CDR3 region has 10 residues. Trimming pared 5 bases from V and 5 bases from J, leaving 3 bases between. Germline V gene lookup returns CDR1 SEHNR and CDR2 FQNEAQ (reference sequence). CDR3 DNA: TGTGCCAGCAGCCATACTGAAGCTTTCTTT. It specifies CASSHTEAFF. The whole variable domain, remainder taken from reference TRBV7-9 and TRBJ1-1, is DTGVSQNPRHKITKRGQNVTFRCDPISEHNRLYWYRQTLGQGPEFLTYFQNEAQLEKSRLLSDRFSAERPKGSFSTLEIQRTEQGDSAMYLCASSHTEAFFGQGTRLTVV.

This clone occurred once. V is TRBV4-1 and J is TRBJ2-3; 9 nucleotides align to TRBD1. The length of the CDR3 is 16 residues. J lost 4 bases, V lost 3 bases, and 8 bases had no gene match. From germline, CDR1 is MGHRA and CDR2 YSYEKL. In DNA, the CDR3 is TGCGCCAGCAGCCAGGTTACAGGGGGCGTCGCAGATACGCAGTATTTT. Translation gives CASSQVTGGVADTQYF.

The rearrangement links TRBV2 to TRBJ2-2; D perhaps matches TRBD1 (6 bases). This CDR3 contains 15 residues. V dropped 7 bases and J dropped 4 bases, with 16 bases sitting between them. Germline V CDR1 and CDR2: SNHLY, FYNNEI. The CDR3 region has the DNA TGTGCCAGCATCCCAACAGGGACGGGCACCGGGGAGCTGTTTTTT. As protein: CASIPTGTGTGELFF.

This rearrangement joins TRBV4-1 to TRBJ2-1, with D possibly matching TRBD2 (7 bases). Looked up from germline, CDR1 is MGHRA and CDR2 is YSYEKL. The CDR3 spans 16 residues. The V end lost 3 bases, the J end lost 4 bases, and 16 bases lay between the germline ends. The CDR3 reads CASSQFLGGAYNEQFF. The CDR3 DNA reads as TGCGCCAGCAGCCAGTTTTTGGGGGGGGCTTACAATGAGCAGTTCTTC.

This clone was detected only a few times. The chain uses TRBV2 and TRBJ2-2, with TRBD1 as a possible D gene (5 bases). The germline CDR1 and CDR2 sequences are SNHLY and FYNNEI. V was cut by 6 bases and J by 7 bases, with 12 bases left in between. There are 13 residues in the CDR3. CDR3 sequence (DNA): TGTGCCAGCAGGGTCAGGGCGAGCGGGGAGCTGTTTTTT. Translation: CASRVRASGELFF.

This chain uses TRBV5-4 with TRBJ2-7, with 10 bases that match TRBD1. CDR3 size: 17 residues. V lost 0 bases to trimming and J lost 2 bases; unmatched junction nucleotides: 8. From germline, CDR1 is SGHNT and CDR2 YYREEE (reference sequence). CDR3 protein: CASSLAGQGITTYEQYF. CDR3 in DNA: TGTGCCAGCAGCTTGGCGGGACAGGGGATCACGACCTACGAGCAGTACTTC.

This chain connects TRBV20-1 to TRBJ1-4; D unclear. Trimming removed 0 bases at V and 11 bases at J, with 4 bases between. This CDR3 is 10 amino acids long. Germline V CDR1 and CDR2: DFQATT, SNEGSKA (reference sequence). In nucleotides, the CDR3 is TGCAGTGCTAGAGAGGGCAAACTGTTTTTT. As protein: CSAREGKLFF.

J is TRBJ2-1 and V is TRBV11-1, with 11 bases aligning to TRBD2. The ends lost 1 base at V and 15 bases at J; junction bases unmatched: 5. Germline lookup yields CDR1 SGHAT and CDR2 FQDESV (reference sequence). The CDR3 runs to 13 residues. CDR3 protein: CASSLVSGRATFF. The CDR3 nucleotides read TGTGCCAGCAGCTTAGTTAGCGGGAGGGCGACGTTCTTC.

The chain employs TRBV9 and TRBJ2-1, with no clear D. V was pared by 0 bases and J by 7 bases, with 11 bases between. The CDR3 is 14 residues long. Germline CDR1 SGDLS, CDR2 YYNGEE. The CDR3 loop is CASSVGPNKNEQFF. The CDR3 DNA follows: TGTGCCAGCAGCGTAGGCCCCAACAAGAATGAGCAGTTCTTC.

The V and J genes are TRBV7-3 and TRBJ2-5; a possible D gene is TRBD1 (6 bases). The germline gives CDR1 SGHTA, CDR2 FQGTGA. The CDR3 covers 15 residues. V was shortened by 5 bases and J by 4 bases, with 17 bases between the two germline ends. CDR3 in DNA: TGTGCCAGCAGCCCATCCCCCAGGGGCAGAGAGACCCAGTACTTC. Translation: CASSPSPRGRETQYF.

This chain links TRBV7-6 with TRBJ2-5, with D tentatively TRBD2 (6 bases). The CDR3 covers 13 residues. Germline loops: CDR1 SGHVS, CDR2 FNYEAQ. Trimming took 5 bases from V and 7 from J, leaving 14 bases between them. Here the CDR3 reads CASSPRVEGTQYF. The CDR3 coding sequence is TGTGCCAGCAGCCCACGCGTGGAGGGGACCCAGTACTTC. The full variable domain, rest sourced from reference TRBV7-6 and TRBJ2-5, is GAGVSQSPRYKVTKRGQDVALRCDPISGHVSLYWYRQALGQGPEFLTYFNYEAQQDKSGLPNDRFSAERPEGSISTLTIQRTEQRDSAMYRCASSPRVEGTQYFGPGTRLLVL.

This rearrangement joins TRBV7-3 to TRBJ2-5, with TRBD2 identical over 11 bases. V dropped 5 bases and J dropped 2; count of bases not matched to a gene: 7. The germline V gene encodes CDR1 SGHTA and CDR2 FQGTGA. CDR3 length: 16 amino acids. The CDR3 region is CASSPRLAGKQETQYF. CDR3 nucleotide sequence: TGTGCCAGCAGCCCCCGACTAGCGGGGAAACAAGAGACCCAGTACTTC.

V and J are TRBV5-4 and TRBJ2-5, with TRBD2 matching 7 bases. Per the germline V gene, CDR1 is SGHNT and CDR2 is YYREEE (reference sequence). V dropped 4 bases and J dropped 0; count of bases not matched to a gene: 3. The CDR3 loop spans 14 amino acids. The CDR3 sequence: CASSIGGYQETQYF. In DNA, the CDR3 is TGTGCCAGCAGCATCGGGGGGTACCAAGAGACCCAGTACTTC.

The chain has TRBV5-4 and TRBJ2-4, with a weak D call TRBD1 (5 bases). Germline-derived CDR1 and CDR2 are SGHNT and YYREEE (reference sequence). The CDR3 is 14 amino acids. Trimming pared 2 bases from V and 1 base from J, leaving 7 bases between. The CDR3, as DNA: TGTGCCAGCAGCTTAGGACACGCCAAAAACATTCAGTACTTC. It codes for CASSLGHAKNIQYF. Filled out from reference TRBV5-4 and TRBJ2-4, the complete variable domain reads ETGVTQSPTHLIKTRGQQVTLRCSSQSGHNTVSWYQQALGQGPQFIFQYYREEENGRGNFPPRFSGLQFPNYSSELNVNALELDDSALYLCASSLGHAKNIQYFGAGTRLSVL.